This T cell receptor (beta chain) was identified during a study of blood T cell repertoires in COVID-19. About the study: Sites in the United States, Italy and Spain provided acute and convalescent COVID-19 samples. In each case, the material was cDNA or gDNA derived from T cells, B-cell-depleted T cells, or PBMCs.

Profiling relied on immunoSEQ multiplex PCR, and the TCRdb table lists in-frame clones only, not all of them. The data contain about 120,000 clones, around 86% of them seen just once; the ten biggest clones take up 25% to 30%. CDR1 and CDR2 (germline): GTSNPN, SVGIG (reference sequence). This CDR3 region has 11 residues. Trimming cost V 5 bases and J 8 bases, with 12 bases left between them. The source of this sequence is a woman between 70 and 85 years old with acute or convalescent COVID-19. The source material was peripheral blood. This chain links TRBV30 with TRBJ1-1; tentatively, D is TRBD1 (6 bases). This chain's CDR3 is CAWALGHEAFF. The DNA of the CDR3 is TGTGCCTGGGCTCTGGGACACGAAGCTTTCTTT.